A selection of T cell receptor beta chains follows, all from one sample in a study of response to subunit inactivated influenza vaccine. TCRdb re-derived calls from the RT-PCR reads in MiXCR, one entry per CDR3 protein. The sample shows around 470,000 distinct CDR3 sequences, 6.5% to 8% of them seen only once. Material: PBMCs from blood, obtained about 24 months after vaccination. The receptors stem from a man aged 50 to 69 who received an inactivated influenza vaccine. CDR3s include the opening cysteine and the closing phenylalanine or tryptophan. D genes are given only for firm matches. Size tells how often a clone was seen (once, few, many) or the class of an expanded clone, and some rows leave it out.

j_call: TRBJ1-2
v_call: TRBV4-1
d_call: NA
clone_size: many
cdr3_nt: TGCGCCAGCAGCCAGGAACTCAACTATGGCTACACCTTC
cdr3_aa: CASSQELNYGYTF

j_call: TRBJ2-3
v_call: TRBV7-2
d_call: TRBD2
clone_size: NA
cdr3_nt: TGTGCCAGCAGCTTACGGTCTAGCGGGGTTAGCACAGATACGCAGTATTTT
cdr3_aa: CASSLRSSGVSTDTQYF

j_call: TRBJ2-7
v_call: TRBV5-1
d_call: NA
clone_size: NA
cdr3_nt: TGCGCCAGCAGCCTCAGCACGCCAACACCGGTCGAGCAGTACTTC
cdr3_aa: CASSLSTPTPVEQYF

j_call: TRBJ2-7
v_call: TRBV20-1
d_call: NA
clone_size: many
cdr3_nt: TGCAGTGCTAGAGATTTGATCGGCGAGCAGTACTTC
cdr3_aa: CSARDLIGEQYF

j_call: TRBJ2-5
v_call: TRBV7-9
d_call: TRBD2
clone_size: many
cdr3_nt: TGTGCCAGCAGCAAGAGTGGACCGGGACTAGTCCCCTTC
cdr3_aa: CASSKSGPGLVPF

j_call: TRBJ1-5
v_call: TRBV4-2
d_call: NA
clone_size: few
cdr3_nt: TGTGCCAGCAGCCAAGCGGTGTTTGACAATCAGCCCCAGCATTTT
cdr3_aa: CASSQAVFDNQPQHF

j_call: TRBJ2-5
v_call: TRBV5-1
d_call: NA
clone_size: many
cdr3_nt: TGCGCCAGCAGCTTGTCGTTTGAGACCCAGTACTTC
cdr3_aa: CASSLSFETQYF

j_call: TRBJ2-7
v_call: TRBV5-1
d_call: NA
clone_size: NA
cdr3_nt: TGCGCCAGCAGCGTCTTCACAGGGTCCAGCTACGAGCAGTACTTC
cdr3_aa: CASSVFTGSSYEQYF

j_call: TRBJ2-5
v_call: TRBV21-1
d_call: NA
clone_size: NA
cdr3_nt: TGTGCCACCGCCCTGTCCGGGGCCCAAGAGACCCAGTACTTC
cdr3_aa: CATALSGAQETQYF

j_call: TRBJ2-7
v_call: TRBV4-1
d_call: TRBD2
clone_size: NA
cdr3_nt: TGCGCCAGCAGCCAGGTAGGGGCGGGGGGGCGAGACGAGCAGTACTTC
cdr3_aa: CASSQVGAGGRDEQYF

j_call: TRBJ1-1
v_call: TRBV7-9
d_call: NA
clone_size: many
cdr3_nt: TGTGCCAGCAGCTTAGCGTATGGAGGCACTGAAGCTTTCTTT
cdr3_aa: CASSLAYGGTEAFF

j_call: TRBJ2-7
v_call: TRBV20-1
d_call: TRBD1
clone_size: many
cdr3_nt: TGCAGTGCAATCACTTTACAGGGGCGCTCCTACGAGCAGTACTTC
cdr3_aa: CSAITLQGRSYEQYF

j_call: TRBJ2-1
v_call: TRBV9
d_call: NA
clone_size: NA
cdr3_nt: TGTGCCAGCAGCGTGAACATAGACAATGAGCAGTTCTTC
cdr3_aa: CASSVNIDNEQFF

j_call: TRBJ1-2
v_call: TRBV4-3
d_call: NA
clone_size: once
cdr3_nt: TGCGCCGGCAGTCAAAGGCCAGCCTTGCCAATTTATGGCTACACCTTC
cdr3_aa: CAGSQRPALPIYGYTF

j_call: TRBJ2-1
v_call: TRBV27
d_call: TRBD2
clone_size: few
cdr3_nt: TGTGCCAGCAGTTTAGGGGTAGCGGGCTTCAATGAGCAGTTCTTC
cdr3_aa: CASSLGVAGFNEQFF

j_call: TRBJ1-5
v_call: TRBV12-3/TRBV12-4
d_call: NA
clone_size: many
cdr3_nt: TGTGCCAGCAGTTTAGGGGATAATCAGCCCCAGCATTTT
cdr3_aa: CASSLGDNQPQHF

j_call: TRBJ2-5
v_call: TRBV20-1
d_call: NA
clone_size: NA
cdr3_nt: TGCAGTGCTAGAGATCCCGGCGGGGAAAATGCGGAGACCCAGTACTTC
cdr3_aa: CSARDPGGENAETQYF

j_call: TRBJ2-1
v_call: TRBV5-5
d_call: TRBD2
clone_size: NA
cdr3_nt: TGTGCCAGCAGCTTGGCTGGACTAGAAGGGGATGAGCAGTTCTTC
cdr3_aa: CASSLAGLEGDEQFF

j_call: TRBJ2-7
v_call: TRBV20-1
d_call: NA
clone_size: few
cdr3_nt: TGCAGTGCTAGGCGGGACACCACGAGCTACGAGCAGTACTTC
cdr3_aa: CSARRDTTSYEQYF

j_call: TRBJ1-5
v_call: TRBV20-1
d_call: TRBD1
clone_size: NA
cdr3_nt: TGCAGTGCTAGAGATTATCAGGGGGGCCAGCCCCAGCATTTT
cdr3_aa: CSARDYQGGQPQHF

j_call: TRBJ2-5
v_call: TRBV5-4
d_call: NA
clone_size: few
cdr3_nt: TGTGCCAGCAGCGCAATGGGCATCGGGGAGACCCAGTACTTC
cdr3_aa: CASSAMGIGETQYF

j_call: TRBJ2-3
v_call: TRBV20-1
d_call: NA
clone_size: NA
cdr3_nt: TGCAGTGCAGAGGGGTGGAGCACAGATACGCAGTATTTT
cdr3_aa: CSAEGWSTDTQYF

j_call: TRBJ2-7
v_call: TRBV12-3/TRBV12-4
d_call: NA
clone_size: few
cdr3_nt: TGTGCCAGCAGCTCAGGGACGGACGCCTACGAGCAGTACTTC
cdr3_aa: CASSSGTDAYEQYF

j_call: TRBJ2-7
v_call: TRBV5-5
d_call: NA
clone_size: few
cdr3_nt: TGTGCCAGCAGCCACGCGGGCTACGAGCAGTACTTC
cdr3_aa: CASSHAGYEQYF

j_call: TRBJ2-7
v_call: TRBV2
d_call: NA
clone_size: NA
cdr3_nt: TGTGCCAGCAATGAAGCTTACGAGCAGTACTTC
cdr3_aa: CASNEAYEQYF

j_call: TRBJ1-4
v_call: TRBV7-6
d_call: NA
clone_size: many
cdr3_nt: TGTGCCAGCAGCTCTTACAGGGCGGACGAAAAACTGTTTTTT
cdr3_aa: CASSSYRADEKLFF

j_call: TRBJ2-3
v_call: TRBV4-3
d_call: NA
clone_size: few
cdr3_nt: TGCGCCAGCAGCCATACCCCTGCTAGTAGGGGCACAGATACGCAGTATTTT
cdr3_aa: CASSHTPASRGTDTQYF

j_call: TRBJ2-7
v_call: TRBV29-1
d_call: NA
clone_size: many
cdr3_nt: TGCAGCGTTGGAGTCGGATCCTACGAGCAGTACTTC
cdr3_aa: CSVGVGSYEQYF

j_call: TRBJ2-3
v_call: TRBV7-9
d_call: TRBD2
clone_size: many
cdr3_nt: TGTGCCAGCAGCCCGCTAGCGGGGGTCGATACGCAGTATTTT
cdr3_aa: CASSPLAGVDTQYF

j_call: TRBJ2-4
v_call: TRBV4-3
d_call: TRBD1
clone_size: few
cdr3_nt: TGCGCCAGCAGCCAAGAGGGACAGGGGGCTGGAAACATTCAGTACTTC
cdr3_aa: CASSQEGQGAGNIQYF

j_call: TRBJ2-1
v_call: TRBV5-1
d_call: TRBD2
clone_size: few
cdr3_nt: TGCGCCAGCGCTAGACTAGCGGGAGGGTCGTTCCATGAGCAGTTCTTC
cdr3_aa: CASARLAGGSFHEQFF

j_call: TRBJ2-1
v_call: TRBV4-2
d_call: NA
clone_size: NA
cdr3_nt: TGTGCCAGCAGCCAAGACCCTAGCCGTAGCTCCTACAATGAGCAGTTCTTC
cdr3_aa: CASSQDPSRSSYNEQFF

j_call: TRBJ2-7
v_call: TRBV5-4
d_call: NA
clone_size: NA
cdr3_nt: TGTGCCAGCACCATTATGGGATCTTACGAGCAGTACTTC
cdr3_aa: CASTIMGSYEQYF

j_call: TRBJ2-1
v_call: TRBV27
d_call: TRBD2
clone_size: NA
cdr3_nt: TGTGCCAGCAGTTCCATCGGACTAGCGAACAATGAGCAGTTCTTC
cdr3_aa: CASSSIGLANNEQFF

j_call: TRBJ2-5
v_call: TRBV29-1
d_call: TRBD2
clone_size: many
cdr3_nt: TGCAGCGCCCGACTAGCGGGAGAGACCCAGTACTTC
cdr3_aa: CSARLAGETQYF

j_call: TRBJ2-1
v_call: TRBV2
d_call: NA
clone_size: NA
cdr3_nt: TGTGCCAGCTCAGAGGAGGGGTCCTACAATGAGCAGTTCTTC
cdr3_aa: CASSEEGSYNEQFF

j_call: TRBJ2-2
v_call: TRBV9
d_call: TRBD2
clone_size: many
cdr3_nt: TGTGCCAGCAGCGCCTCCGGGACTAGCGGTTATTCGAACACCGGGGAGCTGTTTTTT
cdr3_aa: CASSASGTSGYSNTGELFF